What follows are 27 T cell receptor beta chains derived from one specimen sequenced in a study of CD8 T cells in ankylosing spondylitis (dated by TCRdb to about 2017). The protocol used for the library was 5' RACE. Data came from an Illumina HiSeq 2500. TCRdb applied fastp at Q25 and MiXCR to the public reads, then kept only in-frame beta chains. CDR3 protein duplicates are merged, each entry listing the most common genes and DNA. Across this sample there are 300,000 to 350,000 distinct CDR3 sequences, with roughly 20% seen only once. The ten top clones hold 3.5% of the sample. Sample: blood, either unsorted or a sorted T cell fraction (not recorded which). The receptors shown here come from a female donor with ankylosing spondylitis or in good health (not recorded which).

This clonotype was detected once. The chain recombines TRBV28 with TRBJ2-7; 8 bases match TRBD1. The CDR3 totals 14 residues. Germline loops: CDR1 MDHEN, CDR2 SYDVKM. V was pared by 4 bases and J by 1 base, with 3 bases of the junction left unmatched. CDR3 bases: TGTGCCAGCAGTTCAGGGGACAGGTCCTACGAGCAGTACTTC. Residues: CASSSGDRSYEQYF.

The rearrangement uses TRBV2 and TRBJ2-2; D call uncertain. Germline CDR1 reads SNHLY; CDR2 reads FYNNEI. V was shortened by 6 bases and J by 0 bases, with 8 bases between the two germline ends. The CDR3 covers 14 residues. In DNA form, the CDR3 reads TGTGCCAGCAGGGGCTTTGCGAACACCGGGGAGCTGTTTTTT. It codes for CASRGFANTGELFF.

The chain links TRBV18 to TRBJ2-7; D gene uncertain. Germline V gene lookup returns CDR1 KGHSH and CDR2 LQKENI. V lost 3 bases to trimming and J lost 0 bases, with 6 bases between them. The CDR3 has 13 amino acids. In nucleotides, the CDR3 is TGTGCCAGCTCACCGGAAAGCTCCTACGAGCAGTACTTC. Its translation is CASSPESSYEQYF.

The chain employs TRBV29-1 and TRBJ1-2; 7 bases are a match to TRBD1. The CDR3 is made up of 11 amino acids. Germline values: CDR1 SQVTM, CDR2 ANQGSEA. The trim removed 7 bases at V and 10 bases at J, leaving 9 bases unmatched. The CDR3 protein is CSAGQPSDYTF. In DNA, the CDR3 is TGCAGCGCGGGACAGCCTTCGGACTACACCTTC.

V gene TRBV12-3 or TRBV12-4 combines with J gene TRBJ1-3; 9 bases match TRBD1. Trimming cost V 11 bases and J 4 bases; bases outside gene matches: 12. The CDR3 runs 15 residues. In DNA form, the CDR3 reads TGTGCCTCCTGCCCTACAGGGGGCAGCGGAAACACCATATATTTT. It codes for CASCPTGGSGNTIYF.

This clonotype was seen a handful of times. The gene calls are TRBV7-9 and TRBJ2-1; TRBD2 matches at 11 bases. Germline CDR1 reads SEHNR; CDR2 reads FQNEAQ (reference sequence). V lost 5 bases, J lost 14 bases, and 8 bases stayed unmatched. CDR3 length: 13 residues. In DNA, the CDR3 is TGTGCCAGCAGCCCAGACACTAGCGGGAGTAAGTTCTTC. It is translated as CASSPDTSGSKFF. Full variable domain (rest looked up from reference TRBV7-9 and TRBJ2-1): DTGVSQNPRHKITKRGQNVTFRCDPISEHNRLYWYRQTLGQGPEFLTYFQNEAQLEKSRLLSDRFSAERPKGSFSTLEIQRTEQGDSAMYLCASSPDTSGSKFFGPGTRLTVL.

The chain has TRBV6-1 and TRBJ1-6; weak D call: TRBD1 (6 bases). The ends were cut back, 0 bases at V and 6 bases at J, with 15 bases in the middle. This CDR3 spans 17 amino acids. The germline gives CDR1 MNHNS, CDR2 SASEGT. CDR3 nucleotides: TGTGCCAGCAGTGAAGCGCCTATCGGACAGTCTAATTCACCCCTCCACTTT. Its protein product is CASSEAPIGQSNSPLHF.

In its sample, this clonotype was seen a few times. The chain carries TRBV6-4 and TRBJ2-1; D not resolved. Trimming stripped 2 bases from V and 9 bases from J, with 17 bases between. Germline-derived CDR1 and CDR2 are MRHNA and SNTAGT. This CDR3 is 15 amino acids long. For the CDR3, the DNA is TGTGCCAGCAGTGACCTCCCGGGCTCGACGACTGAGCAGTTCTTC. It is translated as CASSDLPGSTTEQFF.

This chain links TRBV7-2 with TRBJ2-1; TRBD2 aligns across 13 bases. V shed 5 bases, J shed 7 bases, and the junction held 8 bases outside the gene matches. CDR1 and CDR2 from the germline V gene are SGHTA and FQGNSA. The CDR3 is made up of 16 amino acids. The CDR3 spells CASSPWGTSGKNEQFF. The CDR3 DNA sequence: TGTGCCAGCAGCCCCTGGGGGACTAGCGGGAAGAATGAGCAGTTCTTC.

This clonotype was counted many times. V gene TRBV20-1 combines with J gene TRBJ2-2; no reliable D call. CDR1 is DFQATT, CDR2 SNEGSKA, per germline (reference sequence). The germline V and J ends were trimmed by 6 bases and 4 bases, with 15 bases remaining between them. The CDR3 runs to 14 residues. The CDR3 protein is CSAEVSYLTGELFF. DNA for the CDR3: TGCAGTGCAGAGGTATCCTACCTCACCGGGGAGCTGTTTTTT.

The rearrangement links TRBV18 to TRBJ1-3; tentatively, D is TRBD1 (5 bases). Germline CDR1 is KGHSH and CDR2 is LQKENI. The CDR3 contains 13 residues. V dropped 6 bases and J dropped 0 bases, with 6 bases sitting between them. For the CDR3, the DNA is TGTGCCAGCTCGGGACGCTCTGGAAACACCATATATTTT. It codes for CASSGRSGNTIYF.

This clonotype was seen more than once but under ten times. The chain uses TRBV3-1 and TRBJ2-1, with 14 bases identical to TRBD2. The trim removed 2 bases at V and 9 bases at J, leaving 9 bases unmatched. CDR3 length: 17 residues. Germline assignment: CDR1 LGHDT and CDR2 YNNKEL (reference sequence). CDR3 DNA sequence: TGTGCCAGCAGCCAACCTCAGGGACTAGCGGGAGTTGGTGAGCAGTTCTTC. This gives the protein CASSQPQGLAGVGEQFF.

This clonotype turned up a few times. This rearrangement joins TRBV18 to TRBJ2-5; 7 bases are a match to TRBD1. The CDR3 is 14 residues long. With 1 base clipped from V and 5 bases from J, the junction kept 4 bases outside the gene matches. Per the germline V gene, CDR1 is KGHSH and CDR2 is LQKENI. CDR3 amino acids: CASSPQGASETQYF. Written as DNA, the CDR3 is TGTGCCAGCTCACCACAGGGGGCATCGGAGACCCAGTACTTC.

In this sample, this clonotype turned up many times. The chain recombines TRBV20-1 with TRBJ2-7, with 8 bases matching TRBD2. J lost 3 bases, V lost 6 bases, and 7 bases had no gene match. Per germline, CDR1 DFQATT and CDR2 SNEGSKA (reference sequence). The CDR3 is 13 residues long. The CDR3 region has the DNA TGCAGTGCCACTCCGGGACTAGACTACGAGCAGTACTTC. This encodes CSATPGLDYEQYF.

The chain carries TRBV12-3 or TRBV12-4 and TRBJ2-3, with 9 bases that match TRBD1. Unmatched junction bases numbered 8, after V lost 6 bases and J lost 4 bases. The CDR3 has 15 amino acids. The CDR3 nucleotides are TGTGCCAGCAGATGGGGGACAGGGAACTCAGATACGCAGTATTTT. It yields the protein CASRWGTGNSDTQYF.

This chain joins TRBV7-6 and TRBJ2-2; 10 bases agree with TRBD2. Trimming at V came to 1 base and at J to 6 bases, leaving 5 bases not matched to a gene. In germline, CDR1 is SGHVS, CDR2 FNYEAQ. The CDR3 is 16 residues long. The CDR3 sequence: CASSLGTSGVPGELFF. The CDR3 coding sequence is TGTGCCAGCAGCTTAGGAACTAGCGGGGTTCCCGGGGAGCTGTTTTTT.

Many counts were recorded for this clonotype. The chain employs TRBV20-1 and TRBJ2-3, with D possibly being TRBD1 (6 bases). The germline V gene has CDR1 DFQATT and CDR2 SNEGSKA (reference sequence). V lost 5 bases and J 14 bases, leaving 20 bases between the germline ends. The CDR3 totals 12 residues. CDR3 loop: CSARPQGLRRYF. CDR3 coding DNA: TGCAGTGCTCGACCACAGGGCCTTCGTCGGTATTTT.

Concerning this clonotype itself: At one boundary the junction diverges from the germline segment, which might be a read error. V gene TRBV7-2 combines with J gene TRBJ2-7; unclear D gene. The CDR3 runs 12 residues. Germline CDR1 SGHTA, CDR2 FQGNSA. The CDR3 bases are TGTGACAGCAGCTTAGTGGTCGACGAGCAGTACTTC. The encoded protein is CDSSLVVDEQYF.

In DNA, the CDR3 is TGTGCCGTCAAGGGAGTAGCGAACACTGAAGCTTTCTTT. Its protein is CAVKGVANTEAFF. The chain recombines TRBV6-2 or TRBV6-3 with TRBJ1-1, with no clear D. The CDR3 spans 13 residues. Trimming stripped 11 bases from V and 1 base from J, with 14 bases between. Looked up from germline, CDR1 is MNHEY and CDR2 is SVGEGT.

The V and J genes are TRBV6-5 and TRBJ2-5; a possible D gene is TRBD2 (6 bases). The CDR3 is made up of 15 amino acids. CDR1 and CDR2 (germline): MNHEY, SVGAGI. V lost 0 bases, J lost 2 bases, and 10 bases lay in between. The CDR3 coding sequence is TGTGCCAGCAGTTACTCGGGAGGAAAGCAAGAGACCCAGTACTTC. The encoded protein is CASSYSGGKQETQYF.

This clonotype was found a few times. The chain uses TRBV6-4 and TRBJ2-5; the D gene is possibly TRBD1 (5 bases). The CDR3 contains 13 residues. V lost 4 bases, J lost 5 bases, and 11 bases lay in between. CDR1 is MRHNA, CDR2 SNTAGT, per germline. Here the CDR3 reads CASSAAQGETQYF. In DNA form, the CDR3 reads TGTGCCAGCAGTGCGGCCCAGGGCGAGACCCAGTACTTC.

This clonotype was counted only a few times. The chain recombines TRBV10-3 with TRBJ1-2; 7 positions match TRBD1. CDR3 length equals 13 residues. In germline, CDR1 is ENHRY, CDR2 SYGVKD. Trimming took 10 bases from V and 3 from J; bases not matched to a gene: 8. The CDR3 DNA follows: TGTGCCACTGCGACAGGGACAGACTATGGCTACACCTTC. Encoded protein: CATATGTDYGYTF.

This clonotype appeared once. The V call is TRBV2, the J call TRBJ2-5; D gene unclear. The CDR3 is 13 residues long. Germline lookup yields CDR1 SNHLY and CDR2 FYNNEI. V was trimmed by 5 bases and J by 5 bases, leaving 12 bases between them. The CDR3 spells CASSYNTVETQYF. For the CDR3, the DNA is TGTGCCAGCAGTTACAACACCGTGGAGACCCAGTACTTC.

In this sample, this clonotype turned up many times. The V gene is TRBV6-5, the J gene TRBJ1-2; D is possibly TRBD1 (5 bases). V lost 2 bases, J lost 8 bases, and 9 bases lay in between. Germline lookup yields CDR1 MNHEY and CDR2 SVGAGI. CDR3 length equals 12 residues. The CDR3 nucleotides read TGTGCCAGCAGTTACGCAGGGAGCGGCTACACCTTC. Translating it yields CASSYAGSGYTF.

The V gene is TRBV6-5, the J gene TRBJ1-1, with TRBD1 matching over 7 bases. From germline, CDR1 is MNHEY and CDR2 SVGAGI. V dropped 0 bases and J dropped 11; count of bases not matched to a gene: 3. The CDR3 is made up of 12 amino acids. The CDR3 region is CASSYSTGLAFF. CDR3 in DNA: TGTGCCAGCAGTTACTCGACAGGGTTGGCTTTCTTT.

This clonotype was observed a handful of times. The chain carries TRBV7-2 and TRBJ2-3; 7 bases align to TRBD2. The CDR3 is 16 amino acids. Per germline, CDR1 SGHTA and CDR2 FQGNSA. The junction had 15 bases not matched to a gene; V was cut back by 5 bases and J by 7 bases. The CDR3 loop reads CASSLPGSGSPHTQYF. The CDR3 DNA is TGTGCCAGCAGCCTCCCCGGTAGCGGGTCGCCCCATACGCAGTATTTT.

J is TRBJ1-3 and V is TRBV7-2, with TRBD1 as a possible D gene (5 bases). The V gene's germline CDR1 is SGHTA and CDR2 FQGNSA. The germline V and J ends were trimmed by 2 bases and 4 bases, with 9 bases remaining between them. The CDR3 has 14 residues. In nucleotides, the CDR3 is TGTGCCAGCAGCTTAACAGGATGGGGAAACACCATATATTTT. It yields the protein CASSLTGWGNTIYF.